The T cell receptor beta chain described here comes from a study of blood T cell repertoires in COVID-19. The CDR3 is 14 amino acids. With 5 bases removed from V and 8 bases from J, the gap between germline ends came to 15 bases. Germline CDR1 and CDR2: LNHDA and SQIVND (reference sequence). Profiled with immunoSEQ multiplex PCR; TCRdb holds only in-frame clones, not every one. Altogether roughly 340,000 clones are present, approximately 92% being singletons, with the ten largest covering around 1%. The receptor's source is a man between 18 and 29 years old who had recovered from COVID-19. The sample was PBMCs or T cells enriched from blood (not recorded which). The genes are TRBV19 and TRBJ1-4; D not certain. CDR3 in amino acids: CASSWSHVSEKLFF. The CDR3 coding sequence is TGTGCCAGTAGTTGGAGTCACGTGAGCGAAAAACTGTTTTTT.